Below, 6 T cell receptor beta chains from the same sample are listed, as sequenced in a study of shared clonotypes between healthy human individuals. Measured with immunoSEQ multiplex PCR; TCRdb has only the in-frame clones, and not every one. The sample shows millions of clones, roughly 92% of them seen only once. Sequencing was performed on naive CD4+ T cells sorted from blood. Subset here: CD45RA+ positively selected. These receptors all come from a man in his late teens or twenties in good health.

As to this clone: Other DNA sequences of this sample code for an identical CDR3. The chain combines TRBV20-1 with TRBJ1-3; D is undetermined. The germline V gene encodes CDR1 DFQATT and CDR2 SNEGSKA (reference sequence). The CDR3 loop spans 11 amino acids. V was trimmed by 3 bases and J by 1 base, leaving 1 base between them. The CDR3 region is CSASSGNTIYF. CDR3 DNA sequence: TGCAGTGCTAGTTCTGGAAACACCATATATTTT.

This clone was detected once. Other DNA variants within this sample encode the same CDR3. The chain links TRBV5-1 to TRBJ2-7; a weak D match, TRBD2 (5 bases). Trimming shortened V by 0 bases and J by 5 bases, and 6 bases separated the two germline ends. The CDR3 runs to 12 residues. Germline CDR1 is SGHRS and CDR2 is YFSETQ. This CDR3 is CASSLAGNEQYF. The CDR3 coding sequence is TGCGCCAGCAGCTTGGCCGGGAACGAGCAGTACTTC. The full variable domain, in which reference TRBV5-1 and TRBJ2-7 provide the parts outside the CDR3, is KAGVTQTPRYLIKTRGQQVTLSCSPISGHRSVSWYQQTPGQGLQFLFEYFSETQRNKGNFPGRFSGRQFSNSRSEMNVSTLELGDSALYLCASSLAGNEQYFGPGTRLTVT.

This chain joins TRBV5-1 and TRBJ2-7; 13 bases agree with TRBD2. Germline lookup yields CDR1 SGHRS and CDR2 YFSETQ. With 8 bases clipped from V and 6 bases from J, the junction kept 20 bases outside the gene matches. The CDR3 has 18 residues. The CDR3: CARSPWTSGSPQIPEQYF. DNA of the CDR3: TGCGCCAGGAGCCCGTGGACTAGCGGGAGTCCCCAAATACCCGAGCAGTACTTC.

This clone was counted once. The chain couples TRBV9 to TRBJ1-2; no definite D call. V was clipped by 3 bases and J by 7 bases, with 13 bases between them. In germline, CDR1 is SGDLS, CDR2 YYNGEE. The CDR3 is 13 residues long. Written as DNA, the CDR3 is TGTGCCAGCAGCGCGTTTGAACTAGGTGGCTACACCTTC. This gives the protein CASSAFELGGYTF.

The chain recombines TRBV10-1 with TRBJ1-6, with 7 bases fitting TRBD1. The V gene end was trimmed by 4 bases and the J gene end by 6 bases; junction bases not matched to a gene: 3. Germline-derived CDR1 and CDR2 are WNHNN and SYGVQD (reference sequence). CDR3 length: 14 residues. CDR3 residues: CASSGGQTNSPLHF. The CDR3 DNA sequence: TGCGCCAGCAGTGGGGGACAGACTAATTCACCCCTCCACTTT.

This clone has just one count. The J gene is TRBJ1-6, the V gene TRBV7-9, with a tentative D call TRBD1 (6 bases). V was pared by 5 bases and J by 0 bases, with 8 bases between. Germline V lookup: CDR1 SEHNR, CDR2 FQNEAQ (reference sequence). The CDR3 runs to 15 residues. CDR3 in DNA: TGTGCCAGCAGCGGACAGAGCTCCTATAATTCACCCCTCCACTTT. The encoded protein is CASSGQSSYNSPLHF. Filled out from reference TRBV7-9 and TRBJ1-6, the complete variable domain reads DTGVSQNPRHKITKRGQNVTFRCDPISEHNRLYWYRQTLGQGPEFLTYFQNEAQLEKSRLLSDRFSAERPKGSFSTLEIQRTEQGDSAMYLCASSGQSSYNSPLHFGNGTRLTVT.